The 12 T cell receptor beta chains presented below share a single source sample, sequenced in a study of T cells during gluten challenge in celiac disease. Paired single-cell TRA and TRB sequences were amplified by three nested PCRs with multiplexed primers. TCRdb analysed the single-cell sequencing reads with MiXCR anew, one entry per CDR3 protein. This table has 100 to 150 distinct CDR3 sequences, approximately 41% appearing once. The specimen was gluten-specific CD4+ T cells sorted from the duodenum using tetramers, collected at baseline or on day 14 of gluten challenge (not recorded which). These TCRs come from a female donor with celiac disease.

By share, this clonotype ranks as large (0.1 to 1%). The chain combines TRBV3-1 with TRBJ1-2; a weak D match, TRBD1 (5 bases). The germline V gene encodes CDR1 LGHDT and CDR2 YNNKEL (reference sequence). There are 11 residues in the CDR3. V lost 1 base and J 8 bases, leaving 5 bases between the germline ends. The CDR3, as DNA: TGTGCCAGCAGCCAAGGGGGCGGCTACACCTTC. Translation: CASSQGGGYTF.

This clonotype was seen just once. The chain recombines TRBV20-1 with TRBJ1-6; tentatively, D is TRBD1 (5 bases). The CDR3 has 14 amino acids. Germline CDR1 is DFQATT and CDR2 is SNEGSKA (reference sequence). Trimming stripped 8 bases from V and 8 bases from J, with 19 bases between. The CDR3 region has the DNA TGCAGTCTCCTTCACCTGGGGCCCGATTCACCCCTCCACTTT. Protein sequence: CSLLHLGPDSPLHF.

Points on this clonotype: A read error may produce the germline difference seen at one junction end. CDR3 in DNA: TGTGCCAGCAGTCCGGGACTGAACCCGGACCGGGTCTTC. Translation gives CASSPGLNPDRVF. This chain joins TRBV12-3 or TRBV12-4 and TRBJ2-1, with D possibly being TRBD2 (6 bases). The CDR3 consists of 13 residues.

The rearrangement joins TRBV12-3 or TRBV12-4 to TRBJ2-7; TRBD1 agrees at 8 bases. This CDR3 contains 15 residues. Trimming took 4 bases from V and 8 from J; bases not matched to a gene: 13. The CDR3 region is CASSSRDRYDPKQYF. Here the CDR3 DNA reads TGTGCCAGCAGTTCCCGGGACAGGTATGATCCCAAGCAGTACTTC.

Judged by abundance, this clonotype is large. One junction end does not reproduce the germline sequence, and a read error may be involved. This sequence joins TRBV9 and TRBJ2-2; D is unresolved. CDR3 length: 14 residues. Per the germline V gene, CDR1 is SGDLS and CDR2 is YYNGEE. In nucleotides, the CDR3 is TGTGCCAGCCGCGTGGGTTGGAACACCGGGGAGCTGTTTTTT. It specifies CASRVGWNTGELFF.

This clonotype is labeled large. The V and J genes are TRBV5-1 and TRBJ1-1; D is unresolved. Between the trimmed V and J ends, which lost 6 bases and 1 base, there was a span of 10 bases. The CDR3 runs 13 residues. Germline values: CDR1 SGHRS, CDR2 YFSETQ. The CDR3 DNA reads as TGCGCCAGCACTCCGGACGGGAACACTGAAGCTTTCTTT. Residues: CASTPDGNTEAFF.

Judged by abundance, this clonotype is hyperexpanded (1% or more). CDR3: CASKSSGGSTDTQYF. DNA of the CDR3: TGTGCCAGCAAATCTAGCGGGGGGAGCACAGATACGCAGTATTTT. The chain uses TRBV6-5 and TRBJ2-3; 11 bases map to TRBD2. The CDR3 has 15 residues. V shed 7 bases, J shed 0 bases, and the junction held 3 bases outside the gene matches. Germline values: CDR1 MNHEY, CDR2 SVGAGI.

In its sample, this clonotype is large (0.1 to 1%). The rearrangement joins TRBV18 to TRBJ1-2, with TRBD1 as a possible D gene (5 bases). V lost 3 bases and J lost 3, with 8 bases in between. The V gene's germline CDR1 is KGHSH and CDR2 LQKENI. The CDR3 is made up of 13 amino acids. The CDR3 nucleotides read TGTGCCAGCTCACCGGGAGGGGACTATGGCTACACCTTC. Translating it yields CASSPGGDYGYTF.

This clonotype came up once. The genes are TRBV20-1 and TRBJ2-2; 8 bases match TRBD2. CDR1 and CDR2 (germline): DFQATT, SNEGSKA (reference sequence). The CDR3 contains 16 residues. J lost 5 bases, V lost 0 bases, and 8 bases had no gene match. The CDR3, as DNA: TGCAGTGCTAGAGATCGGGGGGGGCTCAGTACCGGGGAGCTGTTTTTT. It specifies CSARDRGGLSTGELFF.

Relative to its sample, this clonotype is hyperexpanded. V is TRBV20-1 and J is TRBJ2-5; no definite D call. Trimming took 4 bases from V and 1 from J, leaving 13 bases between them. This CDR3 has 14 amino acids. CDR1 is DFQATT and CDR2 is SNEGSKA in the germline V gene (reference sequence). This CDR3 is CSAMRLTSQETQYF. The CDR3 DNA reads as TGCAGTGCTATGCGGCTCACCAGCCAAGAGACCCAGTACTTC.

This chain connects TRBV5-6 to TRBJ1-3; D remains unclear. Trimming removed 2 bases at V and 1 base at J, with 7 bases between. The germline V gene has CDR1 SGHDT and CDR2 YYEEEE. This CDR3 contains 14 residues. The CDR3 region has the DNA TGTGCCAGCAGCTTTTCACCATCTGGAAACACCATATATTTT. It is translated as CASSFSPSGNTIYF.

This clonotype is deemed hyperexpanded. The genes are TRBV4-1 and TRBJ1-6; D is unresolved. The germline V and J ends were trimmed by 0 bases and 7 bases, with 4 bases remaining between them. CDR3 length: 13 amino acids. Germline V gene sequence: CDR1 MGHRA, CDR2 YSYEKL. The CDR3 protein is CASSQDMNSPLHF. The CDR3 bases are TGCGCCAGCAGCCAAGATATGAATTCACCCCTCCACTTT.